Each of the 31 T cell receptor beta chains below was sequenced from the same sample in a study of blood T cell repertoires in COVID-19. TCRdb keeps only in-frame clones here, not all; method: immunoSEQ multiplex PCR. Of 280,000 or so clones listed, 85% were seen once; the top ten hold roughly 2.6%. Sequenced sample: PBMCs or T cells enriched from blood (not recorded which). The receptors derive from a woman aged 50 to 65 who had recovered from COVID-19.

The rearrangement joins TRBV5-1 to TRBJ2-3, with D tentatively TRBD2 (6 bases). Trimming cost V 0 bases and J 0 bases, with 11 bases left between them. Germline V CDR1 and CDR2: SGHRS, YFSETQ. CDR3 length: 16 residues. The chain's CDR3 is CASSLGSRGSTDTQYF. For the CDR3, the DNA is TGCGCCAGCAGCTTGGGTTCGCGGGGAAGCACAGATACGCAGTATTTT.

The rearrangement links TRBV6-5 to TRBJ1-6, with a weak D call TRBD1 (5 bases). The CDR3 has 14 residues. CDR1 MNHEY and CDR2 SVGAGI come from the germline V gene. The V end lost 6 bases, the J end lost 2 bases, and 8 bases lay between the germline ends. CDR3 protein: CASSREAYNSPLHF. The CDR3 DNA sequence: TGTGCCAGCAGCAGGGAGGCCTATAATTCACCCCTCCACTTT.

This clone was recorded once. The V gene is TRBV30, the J gene TRBJ2-1; no reliable D call. Trimming cost V 5 bases and J 0 bases, with 8 bases left between them. Germline-derived CDR1 and CDR2 are GTSNPN and SVGIG (reference sequence). The CDR3 is made up of 13 amino acids. The CDR3 coding sequence is TGTGCCTGGGGAGTCAGCTCCTACAATGAGCAGTTCTTC. It yields the protein CAWGVSSYNEQFF.

This chain links TRBV10-2 with TRBJ1-3, with 8 bases aligning to TRBD1. J was trimmed by 0 bases and V by 3 bases; bases with no gene match: 10. Germline V gene lookup returns CDR1 WSHSY and CDR2 SAAADI. This CDR3 is built from 18 residues. CDR3 protein: CASSETSQGALSGNTIYF. DNA for the CDR3: TGCGCCAGCAGTGAAACGTCCCAGGGGGCCCTCTCTGGAAACACCATATATTTT.

The rearrangement joins TRBV23-1 to TRBJ1-2, with D unresolved. TRBV23-1 is known as an ORF, though its function is uncertain. The V end lost 11 bases, the J end lost 7 bases, and 8 bases lay between the germline ends. This CDR3 spans 9 amino acids. CDR3 sequence reads: CAALAGYTF. The CDR3 nucleotides are TGCGCCGCATTAGCTGGCTACACCTTC.

The V gene is TRBV24-1, the J gene TRBJ2-3, with D possibly matching TRBD2 (7 bases). V was shortened by 3 bases and J by 2 bases, with 11 bases between the two germline ends. CDR1 is KGHDR, CDR2 SFDVKD, per germline. This CDR3 has 15 amino acids. CDR3 region: CATSDGGGLTDTQYF. DNA of the CDR3: TGTGCCACCAGTGATGGCGGGGGCCTCACAGATACGCAGTATTTT.

This clone appeared a single time. The chain recombines TRBV27 with TRBJ1-3; a weak D match, TRBD1 (6 bases). CDR3 size: 13 residues. V was clipped by 8 bases and J by 0 bases, with 8 bases between them. Germline-derived CDR1 and CDR2 are MNHEY and SMNVEV (reference sequence). Here the CDR3 DNA reads TGTGCCAGCCGCAGGGGCTCTGGAAACACCATATATTTT. It encodes CASRRGSGNTIYF.

The J gene is TRBJ2-1, the V gene TRBV7-2, with 11 bases lining up with TRBD2. The germline V gene encodes CDR1 SGHTA and CDR2 FQGNSA. The CDR3 consists of 16 residues. Trimming at V came to 5 bases and at J to 3 bases, leaving 6 bases not matched to a gene. The CDR3 reads CASSLLTSGNYNEQFF. In DNA, the CDR3 is TGTGCCAGCAGCCTACTGACTAGCGGGAACTACAATGAGCAGTTCTTC.

The V call is TRBV3-1 (or the pseudogene TRBV3-2), the J call TRBJ1-5; D gene ambiguous. V gave up 4 bases and J gave up 5 bases, with 9 bases separating them. CDR1 is LGHDT and CDR2 is YNNKEL in the germline V gene (reference sequence). There are 13 residues in the CDR3. This CDR3 reads CASSPTPDQPQHF. Here the CDR3 DNA reads TGTGCCAGCAGCCCAACACCCGATCAGCCCCAGCATTTT.

V usage is TRBV11-2 and J usage is TRBJ2-7; D perhaps matches TRBD1 (6 bases). The CDR3 runs to 15 residues. Germline V gene lookup returns CDR1 SGHAT and CDR2 FQNNGV. The V and J ends lost 1 base and 3 bases respectively, with 13 bases between them. CDR3 protein: CASSLVRGQNYEQYF. The CDR3 coding sequence is TGTGCCAGCAGCTTAGTCCGCGGACAGAACTACGAGCAGTACTTC.

The chain has TRBV5-1 and TRBJ1-6; D gene unclear. This CDR3 region has 14 residues. With 4 bases removed from V and 9 bases from J, the gap between germline ends came to 14 bases. CDR1 and CDR2 (germline): SGHRS, YFSETQ. In DNA form, the CDR3 reads TGCGCCAGCAGCGCCGGGGAGACGGTTTCACCCCTCCACTTT. This gives the protein CASSAGETVSPLHF.

The V gene is TRBV18, the J gene TRBJ1-2, with unresolved D. CDR3 length: 15 amino acids. Germline V gives CDR1 KGHSH, CDR2 LQKENI. Between the trimmed V and J ends, which lost 2 bases and 8 bases, there was a span of 18 bases. CDR3 protein: CASSPSAGRPGGYTF. The CDR3, as DNA: TGTGCCAGCTCACCAAGCGCAGGCCGGCCGGGAGGCTACACCTTC.

This chain uses TRBV6-5 with TRBJ1-1; 7 nucleotides agree with TRBD1. This CDR3 has 13 amino acids. The trim removed 7 bases at V and 3 bases at J, leaving 5 bases unmatched. The germline CDR1 and CDR2 sequences are MNHEY and SVGAGI. The CDR3 spells CASTAGGYTEAFF. The DNA of the CDR3 is TGTGCCAGCACTGCAGGGGGATACACTGAAGCTTTCTTT.

The V and J genes are TRBV2 and TRBJ1-2; TRBD1 might be the D (5 bases). The germline V and J ends were trimmed by 8 bases and 7 bases, with 23 bases remaining between them. This CDR3 is built from 15 residues. Germline V gene data show CDR1 as SNHLY and CDR2 as FYNNEI. CDR3 residues: CASHGGIRAVGGYTF. The CDR3 DNA follows: TGTGCCAGCCACGGGGGGATTCGGGCGGTTGGTGGCTACACCTTC. The complete variable domain, with remaining parts taken from reference TRBV2 and TRBJ1-2, reads EPEVTQTPSHQVTQMGQEVILRCVPISNHLYFYWYRQILGQKVEFLVSFYNNEISEKSEIFDDQFSVERPDGSNFTLKIRSTKLEDSAMYFCASHGGIRAVGGYTFGSGTRLTVV.

V usage is TRBV5-8 and J usage is TRBJ2-5; 11 bases agree with TRBD2. The V gene end was trimmed by 2 bases and the J gene end by 4 bases; junction bases not matched to a gene: 7. CDR3 size: 16 residues. Germline CDR1 SGHTS, CDR2 YDEGEE. DNA for the CDR3: TGTGCCAGCAGCTTTGGTAGGCTAGCGGGAGGAGAGACCCAGTACTTC. Protein sequence: CASSFGRLAGGETQYF.

The chain is built from TRBV5-4 and TRBJ2-7; 9 nucleotides align to TRBD2. Germline CDR1 SGHNT, CDR2 YYREEE (reference sequence). The CDR3 has 13 amino acids. V lost 10 bases and J lost 6; bases outside the gene matches: 11. Here the CDR3 reads CALLKREAGEQYF. In DNA form, the CDR3 reads TGTGCCCTTCTAAAGCGGGAGGCCGGCGAGCAGTACTTC. Using reference TRBV5-4 and TRBJ2-7 for the parts outside the CDR3, the full variable domain is ETGVTQSPTHLIKTRGQQVTLRCSSQSGHNTVSWYQQALGQGPQFIFQYYREEENGRGNFPPRFSGLQFPNYSSELNVNALELDDSALYLCALLKREAGEQYFGPGTRLTVT.

The rearrangement joins TRBV27 to TRBJ2-7; D not resolved. V gave up 4 bases and J gave up 0 bases, with 10 bases separating them. This CDR3 comprises 14 residues. Germline CDR1 and CDR2: MNHEY and SMNVEV (reference sequence). In DNA form, the CDR3 reads TGTGCCAGCAGTTCCCTGCTGAGCTCCTACGAGCAGTACTTC. Translation gives CASSSLLSSYEQYF.

This chain joins TRBV2 and TRBJ1-2, with 12 nucleotides matching TRBD1. The CDR3 totals 15 residues. The V segment lost 7 bases and the J segment 4 bases; nucleotides outside the gene matches: 7. Per germline, CDR1 SNHLY and CDR2 FYNNEI. Here the CDR3 DNA reads TGTGCCAGCATTTCCGGGACAGGGGGCTTCTATGGCTACACCTTC. Protein: CASISGTGGFYGYTF.

The chain is built from TRBV7-8 and TRBJ1-5, with a weak D call TRBD1 (5 bases). CDR3 length equals 16 residues. Germline CDR1 and CDR2: SGHVS and FQNEAQ. V lost 5 bases, J lost 2 bases, and 16 bases lay in between. The CDR3 sequence: CASSPFMGGGNQPQHF. Here the CDR3 DNA reads TGTGCCAGCAGCCCTTTCATGGGGGGGGGCAATCAGCCCCAGCATTTT.

CDR3 DNA: TGTGCCAGCAGGGCGACAGCGAACACTGAAGCTTTCTTT. This translates into CASRATANTEAFF. The V gene is TRBV7-9, the J gene TRBJ1-1; the D gene is possibly TRBD1 (5 bases). V lost 6 bases to trimming and J lost 1 base, with 9 bases between them. CDR3 size: 13 residues. Per germline, CDR1 SEHNR and CDR2 FQNEAQ (reference sequence).

The chain has TRBV19 and TRBJ1-2, with TRBD1 identical over 9 bases. V gave up 7 bases and J gave up 3 bases; unmatched junction bases: 9. Germline V gives CDR1 LNHDA, CDR2 SQIVND (reference sequence). CDR3 length: 15 amino acids. In DNA form, the CDR3 reads TGTGCCAGTACCGGGCGGGACAGGGTCGACTATGGCTACACCTTC. This sequence encodes CASTGRDRVDYGYTF. Variable domain in full (rest from reference TRBV19 and TRBJ1-2): DGGITQSPKYLFRKEGQNVTLSCEQNLNHDAMYWYRQDPGQGLRLIYYSQIVNDFQKGDIAEGYSVSREKKESFPLTVTSAQKNPTAFYLCASTGRDRVDYGYTFGSGTRLTVV.

The rearrangement uses TRBV2 and TRBJ1-5, with 8 bases identical to TRBD1. CDR3 length: 14 amino acids. V was clipped by 4 bases and J by 9 bases; unmatched bases: 8. CDR1 and CDR2 (germline): SNHLY, FYNNEI. The CDR3 nucleotides read TGTGCCAGCAGTGGAGGGACAGGCGCATCGCCCCAGCATTTT. Its translation is CASSGGTGASPQHF.

This chain links TRBV5-4 with TRBJ2-2, with 12 bases aligning to TRBD2. CDR1 and CDR2 (germline): SGHNT, YYREEE (reference sequence). V lost 0 bases and J lost 8; bases outside the gene matches: 5. CDR3 length equals 16 residues. CDR3 loop: CASSLEASGRVGELFF. For the CDR3, the DNA is TGTGCCAGCAGCTTGGAGGCTAGCGGGAGGGTTGGGGAGCTGTTTTTT.

V is TRBV4-2 and J is TRBJ1-6; no clear D gene. The CDR3 totals 14 residues. V was shortened by 3 bases and J by 7 bases, with 10 bases between the two germline ends. CDR1 is LGHNA, CDR2 YNFKEQ, per germline. The CDR3 here is CASSHPARNSPLHF. The CDR3 nucleotides read TGTGCCAGCAGCCACCCAGCTAGGAATTCACCCCTCCACTTT.

This rearrangement joins TRBV19 to TRBJ1-5, with TRBD1 as a possible D gene (5 bases). Trimming removed 6 bases from V and 4 bases from J, with 10 bases in between. Germline V lookup: CDR1 LNHDA, CDR2 SQIVND (reference sequence). There are 13 residues in the CDR3. This CDR3 reads CASRGQGNQPQHF. In DNA, the CDR3 is TGTGCCAGTAGAGGACAAGGAAATCAGCCCCAGCATTTT.

The rearrangement links TRBV4-2 to TRBJ2-2; weak D call: TRBD2 (6 bases). Germline CDR1 LGHNA, CDR2 YNFKEQ. V lost 6 bases, J lost 4 bases, and 12 bases lay in between. The CDR3 runs 14 residues. CDR3 sequence reads: CASRLVGGTGELFF. CDR3 in DNA: TGTGCCAGCAGACTCGTCGGGGGCACCGGGGAGCTGTTTTTT.

V gene TRBV18 combines with J gene TRBJ1-3; 7 nucleotides match TRBD1. V gave up 5 bases and J gave up 2 bases; unmatched junction bases: 9. The CDR3 sequence is 16 residues long. From germline, CDR1 is KGHSH and CDR2 LQKENI. The CDR3 DNA reads TGTGCCAGCTCAGGAGGACAGGAGGGCACTGGAAACACCATATATTTT. Residues: CASSGGQEGTGNTIYF.

This clone occurred once. The chain has TRBV19 and TRBJ1-4, with 7 positions matching TRBD1. From germline, CDR1 is LNHDA and CDR2 SQIVND (reference sequence). The CDR3 length is 14 residues. J was trimmed by 4 bases and V by 4 bases; bases with no gene match: 3. The CDR3 coding sequence is TGTGCCAGTAGTAGGGGACAGATTAATGAAAAACTGTTTTTT. Its protein product is CASSRGQINEKLFF.

This clone was detected only a few times. The rearrangement joins TRBV3-1 (or the pseudogene TRBV3-2) to TRBJ1-4, with D perhaps TRBD1 (6 bases). Trimming took off 3 bases at V and 7 bases at J, with 15 bases between the two ends. Per germline, CDR1 LGHDT and CDR2 YNNKEL (reference sequence). This CDR3 is built from 15 residues. For the CDR3, the DNA is TGTGCCAGCAGCCACGCCTCAGGGGAGGGTGAAAAACTGTTTTTT. Translated: CASSHASGEGEKLFF.

Written as DNA, the CDR3 is TGTGCCAGCATGACGACAGGGGTCAATCAGCCCCAGCATTTT. Translation: CASMTTGVNQPQHF. The chain joins TRBV2 to TRBJ1-5, with 8 bases matching TRBD1. The CDR3 extends over 14 amino acids. With 7 bases clipped from V and 3 bases from J, the junction kept 5 bases outside the gene matches. Germline V CDR1 and CDR2: SNHLY, FYNNEI.

The DNA of the CDR3 is TGCGCCAGCAGCCCCCTAGGGGCAACAGATACGCAGTATTTT. Protein product: CASSPLGATDTQYF. The chain has TRBV5-1 and TRBJ2-3, with D maybe TRBD1 (5 bases). The CDR3 is 14 residues long. The V gene lost 4 bases and the J gene lost 3 bases, with 12 bases spanning the gap. Per germline, CDR1 SGHRS and CDR2 YFSETQ.